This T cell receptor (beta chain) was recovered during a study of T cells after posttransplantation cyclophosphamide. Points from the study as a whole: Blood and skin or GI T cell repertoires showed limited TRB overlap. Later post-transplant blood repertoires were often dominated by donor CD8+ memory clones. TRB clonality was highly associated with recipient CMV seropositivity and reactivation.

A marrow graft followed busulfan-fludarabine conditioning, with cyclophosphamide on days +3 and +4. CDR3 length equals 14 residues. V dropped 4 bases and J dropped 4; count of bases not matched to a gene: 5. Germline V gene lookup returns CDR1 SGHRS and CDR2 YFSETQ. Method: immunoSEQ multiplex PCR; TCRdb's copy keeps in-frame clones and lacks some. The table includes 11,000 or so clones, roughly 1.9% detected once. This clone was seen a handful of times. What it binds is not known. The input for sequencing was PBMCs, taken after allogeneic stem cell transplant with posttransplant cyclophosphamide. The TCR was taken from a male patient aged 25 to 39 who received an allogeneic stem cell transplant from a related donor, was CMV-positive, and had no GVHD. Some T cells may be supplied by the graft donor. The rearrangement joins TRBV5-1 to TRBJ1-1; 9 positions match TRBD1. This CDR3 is CASSLGQGFTEAFF. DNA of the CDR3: TGCGCCAGCAGCCTGGGACAGGGCTTCACTGAAGCTTTCTTT.